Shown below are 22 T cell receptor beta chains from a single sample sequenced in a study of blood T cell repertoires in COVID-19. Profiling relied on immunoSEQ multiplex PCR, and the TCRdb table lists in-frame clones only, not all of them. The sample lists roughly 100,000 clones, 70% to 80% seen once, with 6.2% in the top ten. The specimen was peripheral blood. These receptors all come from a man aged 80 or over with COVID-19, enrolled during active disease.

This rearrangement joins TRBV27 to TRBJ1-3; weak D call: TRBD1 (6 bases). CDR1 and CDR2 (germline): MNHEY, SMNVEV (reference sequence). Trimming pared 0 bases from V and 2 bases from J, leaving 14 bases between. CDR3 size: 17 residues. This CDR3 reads CASSLSGTGRAGNTIYF. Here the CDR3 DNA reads TGTGCCAGCAGTTTATCGGGAACAGGGCGAGCTGGAAACACCATATATTTT.

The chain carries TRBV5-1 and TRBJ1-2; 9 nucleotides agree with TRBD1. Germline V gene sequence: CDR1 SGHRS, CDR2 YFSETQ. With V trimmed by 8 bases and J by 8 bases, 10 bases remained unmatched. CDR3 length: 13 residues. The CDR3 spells CASGPGQGGGYTF. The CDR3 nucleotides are TGCGCCAGTGGTCCGGGACAGGGCGGCGGCTACACCTTC.

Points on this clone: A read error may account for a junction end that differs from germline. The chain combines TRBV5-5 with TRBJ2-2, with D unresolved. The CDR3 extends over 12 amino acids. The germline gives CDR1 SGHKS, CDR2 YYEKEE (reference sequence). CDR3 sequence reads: CASSLDSRPPVF. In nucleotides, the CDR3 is TGTGCCAGCAGCCTAGACTCCCGCCCTCCCGTCTTT.

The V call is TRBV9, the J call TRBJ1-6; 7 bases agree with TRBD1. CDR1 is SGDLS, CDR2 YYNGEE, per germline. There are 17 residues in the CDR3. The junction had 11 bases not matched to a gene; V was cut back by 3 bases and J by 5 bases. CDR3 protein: CASSERVGGWDNSPLHF. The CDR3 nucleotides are TGTGCCAGCAGCGAGAGGGTAGGGGGCTGGGATAATTCACCCCTCCACTTT. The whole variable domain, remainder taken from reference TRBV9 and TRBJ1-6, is DSGVTQTPKHLITATGQRVTLRCSPRSGDLSVYWYQQSLDQGLQFLIQYYNGEERAKGNILERFSAQQFPDLHSELNLSSLELGDSALYFCASSERVGGWDNSPLHFGNGTRLTVT.

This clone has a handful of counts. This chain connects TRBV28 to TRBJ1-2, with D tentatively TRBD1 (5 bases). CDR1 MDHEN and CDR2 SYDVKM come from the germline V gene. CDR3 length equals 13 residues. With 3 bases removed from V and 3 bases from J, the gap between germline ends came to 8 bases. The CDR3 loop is CASSLGGYYGYTF. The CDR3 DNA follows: TGTGCCAGCAGTTTGGGGGGGTACTATGGCTACACCTTC.

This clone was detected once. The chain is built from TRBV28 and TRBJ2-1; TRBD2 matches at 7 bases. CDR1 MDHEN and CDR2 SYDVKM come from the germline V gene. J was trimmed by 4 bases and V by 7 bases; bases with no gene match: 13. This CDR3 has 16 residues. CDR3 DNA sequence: TGTGCCAGCACCGCGGGAGCGGGCCCACTTTACAATGAGCAGTTCTTC. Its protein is CASTAGAGPLYNEQFF.

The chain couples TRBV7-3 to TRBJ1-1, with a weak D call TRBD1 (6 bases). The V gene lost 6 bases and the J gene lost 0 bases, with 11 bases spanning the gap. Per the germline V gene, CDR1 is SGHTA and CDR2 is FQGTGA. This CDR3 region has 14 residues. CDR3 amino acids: CASSQSGVNTEAFF. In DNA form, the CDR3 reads TGTGCCAGCAGTCAATCAGGGGTGAACACTGAAGCTTTCTTT.

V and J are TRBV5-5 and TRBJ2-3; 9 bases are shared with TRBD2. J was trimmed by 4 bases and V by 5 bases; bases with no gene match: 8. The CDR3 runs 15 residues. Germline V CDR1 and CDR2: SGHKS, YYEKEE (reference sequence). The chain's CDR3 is CASRNSGGDPDTQYF. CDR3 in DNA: TGTGCCAGCAGAAATAGCGGGGGAGACCCAGATACGCAGTATTTT. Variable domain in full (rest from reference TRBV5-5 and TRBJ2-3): DAGVTQSPTHLIKTRGQQVTLRCSPISGHKSVSWYQQVLGQGPQFIFQYYEKEERGRGNFPDRFSARQFPNYSSELNVNALLLGDSALYLCASRNSGGDPDTQYFGPGTRLTVL.

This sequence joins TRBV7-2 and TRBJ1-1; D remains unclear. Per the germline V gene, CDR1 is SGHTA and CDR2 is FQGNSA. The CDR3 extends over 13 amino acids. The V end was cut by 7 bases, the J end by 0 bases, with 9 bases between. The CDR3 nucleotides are TGTGCCAGCACCGGGTATGTGAACACTGAAGCTTTCTTT. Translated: CASTGYVNTEAFF.

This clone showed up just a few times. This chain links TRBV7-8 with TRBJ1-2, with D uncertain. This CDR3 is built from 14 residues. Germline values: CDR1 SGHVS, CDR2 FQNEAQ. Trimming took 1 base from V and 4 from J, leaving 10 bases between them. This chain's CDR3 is CASSLDPAGYGYTF. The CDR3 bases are TGTGCCAGCAGCTTAGACCCAGCGGGCTATGGCTACACCTTC.

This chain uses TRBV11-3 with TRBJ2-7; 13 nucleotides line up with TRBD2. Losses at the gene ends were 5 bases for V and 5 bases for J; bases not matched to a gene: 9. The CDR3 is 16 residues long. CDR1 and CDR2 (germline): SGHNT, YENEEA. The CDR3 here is CASSKGTSGTANEQYF. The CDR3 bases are TGTGCCAGCAGCAAAGGGACTAGCGGGACTGCCAACGAGCAGTACTTC.

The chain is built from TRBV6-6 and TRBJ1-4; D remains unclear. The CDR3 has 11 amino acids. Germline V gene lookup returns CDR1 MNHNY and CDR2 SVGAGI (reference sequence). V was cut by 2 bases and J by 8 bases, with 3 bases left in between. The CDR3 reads CASSYSEKLFF. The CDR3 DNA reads TGTGCCAGCAGTTACAGCGAAAAACTGTTTTTT.

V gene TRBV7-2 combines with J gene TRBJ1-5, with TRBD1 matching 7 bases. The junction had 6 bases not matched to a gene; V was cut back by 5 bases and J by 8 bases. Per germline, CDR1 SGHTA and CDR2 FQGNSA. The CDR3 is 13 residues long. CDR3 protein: CASSGDRREPQHF. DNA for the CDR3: TGTGCCAGCAGCGGGGACAGAAGGGAGCCCCAGCATTTT. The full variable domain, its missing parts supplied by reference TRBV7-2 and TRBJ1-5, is GAGVSQSPSNKVTEKGKDVELRCDPISGHTALYWYRQSLGQGLEFLIYFQGNSAPDKSGLPSDRFSAERTGGSVSTLTIQRTQQEDSAVYLCASSGDRREPQHFGDGTRLSIL.

CDR3 region: CASIDPGQGFAGELFF. The CDR3 DNA reads TGCGCCAGCATTGACCCGGGACAGGGGTTCGCCGGGGAGCTGTTTTTT. This chain uses TRBV10-2 with TRBJ2-2, with 10 bases lining up with TRBD1. The length of the CDR3 is 16 residues. Germline CDR1 WSHSY, CDR2 SAAADI. J gave up 6 bases and V 7 bases, and 11 bases lay outside the gene matches.

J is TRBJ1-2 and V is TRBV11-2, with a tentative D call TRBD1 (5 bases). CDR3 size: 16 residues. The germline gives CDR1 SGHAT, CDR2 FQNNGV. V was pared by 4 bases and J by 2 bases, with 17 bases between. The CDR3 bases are TGTGCCAGCAGCTCTCCTCGGAGGGGACGGAACTATGGCTACACCTTC. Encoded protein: CASSSPRRGRNYGYTF.

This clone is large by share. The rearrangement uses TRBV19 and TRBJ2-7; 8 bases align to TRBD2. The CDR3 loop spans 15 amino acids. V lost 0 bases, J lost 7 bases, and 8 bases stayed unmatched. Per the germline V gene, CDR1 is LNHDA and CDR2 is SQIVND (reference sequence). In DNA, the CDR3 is TGTGCCAGTAGTATAGATACGGGAGGGCCTCGGGAGCAGTACTTC. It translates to CASSIDTGGPREQYF.

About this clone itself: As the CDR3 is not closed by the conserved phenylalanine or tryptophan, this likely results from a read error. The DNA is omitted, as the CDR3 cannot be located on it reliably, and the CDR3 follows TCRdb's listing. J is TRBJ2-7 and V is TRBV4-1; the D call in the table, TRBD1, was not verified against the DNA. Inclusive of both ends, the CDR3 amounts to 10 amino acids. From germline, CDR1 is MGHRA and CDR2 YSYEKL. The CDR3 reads CASSRTTGRY.

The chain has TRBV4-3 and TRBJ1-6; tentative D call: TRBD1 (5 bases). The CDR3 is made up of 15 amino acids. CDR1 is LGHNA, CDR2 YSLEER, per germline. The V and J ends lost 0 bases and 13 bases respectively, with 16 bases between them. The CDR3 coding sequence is TGCGCCAGCAGCCAAGATAGGGGCGCTAGGCCTCCCCTCCACTTT. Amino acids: CASSQDRGARPPLHF.

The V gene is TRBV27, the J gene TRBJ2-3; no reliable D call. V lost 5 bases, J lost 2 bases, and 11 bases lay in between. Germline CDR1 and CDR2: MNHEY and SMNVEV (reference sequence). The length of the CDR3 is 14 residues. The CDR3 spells CASSPTPFTDTQYF. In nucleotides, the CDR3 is TGTGCCAGCAGTCCCACTCCCTTCACAGATACGCAGTATTTT.

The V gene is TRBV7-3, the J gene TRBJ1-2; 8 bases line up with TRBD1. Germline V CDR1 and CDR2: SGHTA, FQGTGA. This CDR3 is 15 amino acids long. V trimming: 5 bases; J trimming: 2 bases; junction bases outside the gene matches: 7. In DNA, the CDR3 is TGTGCCAGCAGCCCACAGGGGGAAGCAAACTATGGCTACACCTTC. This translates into CASSPQGEANYGYTF.

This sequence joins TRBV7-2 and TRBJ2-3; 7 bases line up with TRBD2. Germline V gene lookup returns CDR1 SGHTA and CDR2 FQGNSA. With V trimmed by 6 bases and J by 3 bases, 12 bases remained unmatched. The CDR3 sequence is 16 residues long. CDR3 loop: CASSSQWGGRTDTQYF. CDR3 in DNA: TGTGCCAGCAGTTCCCAATGGGGGGGGAGAACAGATACGCAGTATTTT. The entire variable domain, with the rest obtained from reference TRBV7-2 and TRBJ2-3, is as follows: GAGVSQSPSNKVTEKGKDVELRCDPISGHTALYWYRQSLGQGLEFLIYFQGNSAPDKSGLPSDRFSAERTGGSVSTLTIQRTQQEDSAVYLCASSSQWGGRTDTQYFGPGTRLTVL.

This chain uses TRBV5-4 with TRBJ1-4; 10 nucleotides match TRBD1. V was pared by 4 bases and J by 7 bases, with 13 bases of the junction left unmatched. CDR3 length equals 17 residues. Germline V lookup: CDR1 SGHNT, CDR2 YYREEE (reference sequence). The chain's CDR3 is CASSLKPGTGVLEKLFF. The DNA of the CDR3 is TGTGCCAGCAGCCTTAAGCCCGGGACAGGGGTACTTGAAAAACTGTTTTTT.